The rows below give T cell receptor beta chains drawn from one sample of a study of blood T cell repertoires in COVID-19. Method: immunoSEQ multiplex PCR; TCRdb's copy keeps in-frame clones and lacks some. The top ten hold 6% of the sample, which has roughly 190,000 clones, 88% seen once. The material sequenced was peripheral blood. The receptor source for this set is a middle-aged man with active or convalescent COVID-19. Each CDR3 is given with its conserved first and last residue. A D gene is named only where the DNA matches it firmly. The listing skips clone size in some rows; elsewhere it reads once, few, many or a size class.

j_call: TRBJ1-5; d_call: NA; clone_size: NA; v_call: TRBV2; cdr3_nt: TGTGCCAGCTCGCTCCGGGCCCGCAGGGAGCCCCAGCATTTT; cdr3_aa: CASSLRARREPQHF
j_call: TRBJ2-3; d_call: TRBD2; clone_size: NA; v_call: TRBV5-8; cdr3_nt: TGTGCCAGCAGAATACGGGGGGGCGTCGCAGATACGCAGTATTTT; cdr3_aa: CASRIRGGVADTQYF
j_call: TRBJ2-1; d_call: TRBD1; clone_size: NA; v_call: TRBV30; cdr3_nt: TGTGCCTGGGATGAGGGACAGAAGAAGTTCTTC; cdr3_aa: CAWDEGQKKFF
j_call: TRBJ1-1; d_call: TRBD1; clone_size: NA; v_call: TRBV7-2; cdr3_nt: TGTGCCAGCAGCTTCGACCTAGGGACAGGGGCGGCTTTCTTT; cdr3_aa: CASSFDLGTGAAFF
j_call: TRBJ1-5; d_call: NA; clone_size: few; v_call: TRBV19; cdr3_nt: TGTGCCAGTAGTATCGGGGGGATCAATCAGCCCCAGCATTTT; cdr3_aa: CASSIGGINQPQHF
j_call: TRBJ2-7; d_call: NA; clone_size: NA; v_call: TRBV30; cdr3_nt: TGTGCCTGTTCAGGGTCCCACGAGCAGTACTTC; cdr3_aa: CACSGSHEQYF
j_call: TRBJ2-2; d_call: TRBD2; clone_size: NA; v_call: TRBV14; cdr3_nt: TGTGCCAGCAGCCAAGATTTAGCGGGAGGACCGAACACCGGGGAGCTGTTTTTT; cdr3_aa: CASSQDLAGGPNTGELFF
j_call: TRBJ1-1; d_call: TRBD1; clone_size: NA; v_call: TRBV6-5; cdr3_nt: TGTGCCAGCAGTCTCCGGGGGACAGGGGGGACTGAAGCTTTCTTT; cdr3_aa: CASSLRGTGGTEAFF
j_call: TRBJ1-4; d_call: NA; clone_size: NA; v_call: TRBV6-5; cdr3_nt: TGTGCCAGCAGTCCCCTGTTAAAGGGGGAACTGTTTTTT; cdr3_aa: CASSPLLKGELFF
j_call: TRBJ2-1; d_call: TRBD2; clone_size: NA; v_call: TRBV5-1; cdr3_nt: TGCGCCAGCAGTCAACTAGCGGGAGCTCCGAATGAGCAGTTCTTC; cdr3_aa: CASSQLAGAPNEQFF
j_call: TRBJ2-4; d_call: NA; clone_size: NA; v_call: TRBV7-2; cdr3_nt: TGTGCCAGCAGCTTAGGGAACAGCCGAGTCCAAAACATTCAGTACTTC; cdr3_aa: CASSLGNSRVQNIQYF
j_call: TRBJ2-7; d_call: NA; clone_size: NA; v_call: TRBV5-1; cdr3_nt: TGCGCCAGCACTTGGATGCGGGGGACATACGAGCAGTACTTC; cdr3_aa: CASTWMRGTYEQYF
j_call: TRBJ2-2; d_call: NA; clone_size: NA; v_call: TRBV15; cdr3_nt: TGTGCCACCAGCTACAGGGACACCGGGGAGCTGTTTTTT; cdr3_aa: CATSYRDTGELFF
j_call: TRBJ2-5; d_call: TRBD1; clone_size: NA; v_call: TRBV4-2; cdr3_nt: TGTGCCAGCAGCCAAGATAGGAGGGGGCAGGGGGCCCAAGAGACCCAGTACTTC; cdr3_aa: CASSQDRRGQGAQETQYF
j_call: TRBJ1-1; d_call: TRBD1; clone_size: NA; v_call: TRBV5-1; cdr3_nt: TGCGCCAGCAGCGGGCGGGACAGGGGAAATACTGAAGCTTTCTTT; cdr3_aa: CASSGRDRGNTEAFF
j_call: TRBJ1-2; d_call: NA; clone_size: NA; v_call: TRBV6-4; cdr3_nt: TGTGCCAGCAGTGACCGCCCAGGGAACTATGGCTACACCTTC; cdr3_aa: CASSDRPGNYGYTF
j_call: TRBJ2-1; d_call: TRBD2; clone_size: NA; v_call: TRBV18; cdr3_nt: TGTGCCAGCTCACCTCACTTGGGGGGGGAGAGTGAGCAGTTCTTC; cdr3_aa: CASSPHLGGESEQFF
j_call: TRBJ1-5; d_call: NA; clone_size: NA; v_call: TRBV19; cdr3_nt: TGTGCCAGTAGTATAAACGGAGCTTATCAGCCCCAGCATTTT; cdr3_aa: CASSINGAYQPQHF
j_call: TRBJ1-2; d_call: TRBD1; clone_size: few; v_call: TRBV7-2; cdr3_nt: TGTGCCAGCAGCTTAGTACAGGGGGCGCCGTGGGGCTACACCTTC; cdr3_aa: CASSLVQGAPWGYTF
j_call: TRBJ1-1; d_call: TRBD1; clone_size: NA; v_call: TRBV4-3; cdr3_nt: TGCGCCAGCAGCCATGCCGGGACAGGGGGCAACACTGAAGCTTTCTTT; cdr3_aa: CASSHAGTGGNTEAFF
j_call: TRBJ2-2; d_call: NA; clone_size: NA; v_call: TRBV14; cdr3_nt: TGTGCCAGCAGCCAAGAACCGGTTGGCGGGGAGCTGTTTTTT; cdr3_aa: CASSQEPVGGELFF
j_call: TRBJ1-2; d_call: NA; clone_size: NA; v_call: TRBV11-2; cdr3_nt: TGTGCCAGCAGCTTAGAAGGCCTAGCAGGCTACACCTTC; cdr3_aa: CASSLEGLAGYTF
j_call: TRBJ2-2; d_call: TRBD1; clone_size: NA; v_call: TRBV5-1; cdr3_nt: TGCGCCAGCAGCTCAAATGTGGCAGGGGGAGAATCCGGGGAGCTGTTTTTT; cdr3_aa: CASSSNVAGGESGELFF
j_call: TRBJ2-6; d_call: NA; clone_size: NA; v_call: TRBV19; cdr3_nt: TGTGCCAGTAGTCCCGCGGGGTCTGGGGCCAACGTCCTGACTTTC; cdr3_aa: CASSPAGSGANVLTF
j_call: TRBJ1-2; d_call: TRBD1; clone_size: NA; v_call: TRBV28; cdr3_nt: TGTGCCAGCAGCTCCTCCTGGGACAGGGGAAACTATGGCTACACCTTC; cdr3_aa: CASSSSWDRGNYGYTF
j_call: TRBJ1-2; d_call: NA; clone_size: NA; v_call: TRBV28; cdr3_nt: TGTGCCAGCGGTCCCCGTTTGGGCCGTGGCTACACCTTC; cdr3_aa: CASGPRLGRGYTF
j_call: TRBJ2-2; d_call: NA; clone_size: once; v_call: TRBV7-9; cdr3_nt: TGTGCCAGCAGCTGGCCAGGAGGGGGCGCCGCCGGGGAGCTGTTTTTT; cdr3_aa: CASSWPGGGAAGELFF
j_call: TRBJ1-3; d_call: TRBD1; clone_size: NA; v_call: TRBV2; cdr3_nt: TGTGCCAGCAGTAAGGGACAGGGGATCTTCTCTGGAAACACCATATATTTT; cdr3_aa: CASSKGQGIFSGNTIYF
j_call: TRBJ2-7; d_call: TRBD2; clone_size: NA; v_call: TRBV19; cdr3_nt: TGTGCCAGTAGAGCCCGACTAGCGGAACCCTACGAGCAGTACTTC; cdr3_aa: CASRARLAEPYEQYF
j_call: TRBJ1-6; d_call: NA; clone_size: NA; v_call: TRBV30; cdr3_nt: TGTGCCTGGTTCCGGTATAATTCACCCCTCCACTTT; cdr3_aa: CAWFRYNSPLHF
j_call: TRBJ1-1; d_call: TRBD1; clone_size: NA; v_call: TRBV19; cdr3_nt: TGTGCCAGTACCAGGACAGGGGATTGGACTGAAGCTTTCTTT; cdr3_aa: CASTRTGDWTEAFF
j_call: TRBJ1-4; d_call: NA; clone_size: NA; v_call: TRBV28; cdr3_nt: TGTGCCAGCAGTCGGACTTGGATGAATGAAAAACTGTTTTTT; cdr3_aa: CASSRTWMNEKLFF
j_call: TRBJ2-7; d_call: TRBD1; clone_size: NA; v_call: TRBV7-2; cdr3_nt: TGTGCCAGCAGCTGGGGGACAGGGGATGGCTACGAGCAGTACTTC; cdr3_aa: CASSWGTGDGYEQYF
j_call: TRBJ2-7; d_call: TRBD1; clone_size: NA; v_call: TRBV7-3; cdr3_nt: TGTGCCAGCAGCTCGAGGGGACAGGGGATACACGAGCAGTACTTC; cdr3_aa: CASSSRGQGIHEQYF
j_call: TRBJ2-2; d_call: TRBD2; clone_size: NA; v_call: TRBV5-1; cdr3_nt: TGCGCCAGCAGCTCGCTCCGGATCGGTAGCGGGGGGAACACCGGGGAGCTGTTTTTT; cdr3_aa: CASSSLRIGSGGNTGELFF
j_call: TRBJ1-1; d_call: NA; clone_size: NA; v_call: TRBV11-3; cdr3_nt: TGTGCCAGCAGCCTACAGGGTCTCGAGAACACTGAAGCTTTCTTT; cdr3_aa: CASSLQGLENTEAFF
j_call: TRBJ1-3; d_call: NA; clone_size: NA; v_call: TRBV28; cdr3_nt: TGTGCCAGCGGCACGCCAGGGCTCTCTGGAAACACCATATATTTT; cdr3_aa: CASGTPGLSGNTIYF
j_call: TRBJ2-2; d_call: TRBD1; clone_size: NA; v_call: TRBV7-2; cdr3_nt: TGTGCCAGCAGCCCCAGGGGGACGAACACCGGGGAGCTGTTTTTT; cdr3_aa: CASSPRGTNTGELFF
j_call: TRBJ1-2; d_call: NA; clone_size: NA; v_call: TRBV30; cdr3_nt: TGTGCCTGGAGTCGCGGCAGGGATTCGAGCTACACCTTC; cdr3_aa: CAWSRGRDSSYTF
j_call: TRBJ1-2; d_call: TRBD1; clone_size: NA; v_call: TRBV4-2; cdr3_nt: TGTGCCAGCAGCCGAGCTTCCCAGGGGGAGGCCTATGGCTACACCTTC; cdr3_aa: CASSRASQGEAYGYTF
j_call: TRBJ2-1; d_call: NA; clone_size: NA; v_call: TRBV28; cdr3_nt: TGTGCCAGCAGTTTGCAGGGTATTTCGAATGAGCAGTTCTTC; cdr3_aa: CASSLQGISNEQFF
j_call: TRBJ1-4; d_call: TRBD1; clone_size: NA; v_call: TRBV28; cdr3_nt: TGTGCCAGCAGTCTGGACAGGGGGGAAGAAAAACTGTTTTTT; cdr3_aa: CASSLDRGEEKLFF
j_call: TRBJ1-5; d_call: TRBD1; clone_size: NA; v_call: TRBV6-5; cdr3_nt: TGTGCCAGCAATTATGGACAGGTGAATCAGCCCCAGCATTTT; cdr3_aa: CASNYGQVNQPQHF
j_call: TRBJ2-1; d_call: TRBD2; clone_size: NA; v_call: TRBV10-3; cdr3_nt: TGTGCCATCAGTGAGGGTGGAGGGACTAGGTATGCTGAGCAGTTCTTC; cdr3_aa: CAISEGGGTRYAEQFF
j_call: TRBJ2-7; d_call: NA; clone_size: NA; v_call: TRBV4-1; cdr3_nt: TGCGCCAGCAGCCAAGATTTGACGGGATACTACGAGCAGTACTTC; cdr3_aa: CASSQDLTGYYEQYF
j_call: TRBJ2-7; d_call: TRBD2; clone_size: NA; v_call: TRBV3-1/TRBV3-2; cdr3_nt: TGTGCCAGCAGTCGAACTAGCGGGAGGTCCCCGGGAGAGCAGTACTTC; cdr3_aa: CASSRTSGRSPGEQYF
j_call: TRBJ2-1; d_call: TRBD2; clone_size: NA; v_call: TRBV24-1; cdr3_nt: TGTGCCACCAGTGACCGAACTAGCGGTACAAATGAGCAGTTCTTC; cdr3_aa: CATSDRTSGTNEQFF
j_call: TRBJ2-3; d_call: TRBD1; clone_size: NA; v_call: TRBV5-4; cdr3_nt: TGTGCCAGCAGCCCCGGGACAGCTCGCACAGATACGCAGTATTTT; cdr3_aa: CASSPGTARTDTQYF
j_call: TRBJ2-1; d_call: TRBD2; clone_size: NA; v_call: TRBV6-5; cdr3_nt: TGTGCCAGCAGTCACAGAGGACTAGGTAGTGAGCAGTTCTTC; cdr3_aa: CASSHRGLGSEQFF
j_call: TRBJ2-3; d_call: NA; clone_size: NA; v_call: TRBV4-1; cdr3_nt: TGCGCCAGCAGCCAAGCTTTTCGGACAGATACGCAGTATTTT; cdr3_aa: CASSQAFRTDTQYF
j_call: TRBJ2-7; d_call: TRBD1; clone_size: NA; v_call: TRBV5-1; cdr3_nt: TGCGCCAGCAGCGACGACAGGGGAGGCGAGCAGTACTTC; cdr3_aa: CASSDDRGGEQYF
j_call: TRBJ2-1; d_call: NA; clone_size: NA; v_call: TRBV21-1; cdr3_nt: TGTGCCAGCAGCAATACACTTGAGGCCAATGAGCAGTTCTTC; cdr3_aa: CASSNTLEANEQFF
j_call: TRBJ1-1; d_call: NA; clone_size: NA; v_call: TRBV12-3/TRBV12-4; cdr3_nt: TGTGCCAGCAGTTTAATCGGGGAGGCTTTCTTT; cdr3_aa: CASSLIGEAFF
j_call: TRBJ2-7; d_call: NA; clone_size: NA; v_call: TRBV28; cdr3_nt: TGTGCCAGCAGTCCCTCCTCGCAGGGCGCCTACGAGCAGTACTTC; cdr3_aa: CASSPSSQGAYEQYF
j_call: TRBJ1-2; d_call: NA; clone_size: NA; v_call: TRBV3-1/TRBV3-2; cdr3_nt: TGTGCCAGCAGCCAAGCTGGACTCGAGGGATCTGGCTACACCTTC; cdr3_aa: CASSQAGLEGSGYTF
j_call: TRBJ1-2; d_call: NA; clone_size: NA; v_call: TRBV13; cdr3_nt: TGTGCCAGCAGCTCTAGGGCAGGGGCGTCGGGAGGCTACACCTTC; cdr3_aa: CASSSRAGASGGYTF
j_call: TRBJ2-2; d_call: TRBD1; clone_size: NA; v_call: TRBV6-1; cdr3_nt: TGTGCCAGCAGTGAAGAGGACAGGGGAAGGACCGGGGAGCTGTTTTTT; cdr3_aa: CASSEEDRGRTGELFF
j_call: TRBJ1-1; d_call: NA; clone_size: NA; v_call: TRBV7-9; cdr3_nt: TGTGCCAGCAGCTTAAGCGGGGGCCGGGGCACTGAAGCTTTCTTT; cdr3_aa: CASSLSGGRGTEAFF
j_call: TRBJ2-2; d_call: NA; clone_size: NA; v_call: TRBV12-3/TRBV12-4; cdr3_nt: TGTGCCAGCAGTTTGGGCCACACCGGGGAGCTGTTTTTT; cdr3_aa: CASSLGHTGELFF